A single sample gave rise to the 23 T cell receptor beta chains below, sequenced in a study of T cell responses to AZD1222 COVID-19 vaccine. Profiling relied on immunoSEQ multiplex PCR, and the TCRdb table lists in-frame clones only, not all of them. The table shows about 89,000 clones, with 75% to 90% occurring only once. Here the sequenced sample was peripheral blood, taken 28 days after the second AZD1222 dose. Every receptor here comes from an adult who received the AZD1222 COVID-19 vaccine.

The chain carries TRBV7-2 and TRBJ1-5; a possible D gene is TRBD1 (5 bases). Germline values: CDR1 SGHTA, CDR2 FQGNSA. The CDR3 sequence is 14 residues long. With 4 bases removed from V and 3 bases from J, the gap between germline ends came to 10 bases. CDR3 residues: CASSSWGYNQPQHF. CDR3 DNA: TGTGCCAGCAGCTCGTGGGGCTACAATCAGCCCCAGCATTTT.

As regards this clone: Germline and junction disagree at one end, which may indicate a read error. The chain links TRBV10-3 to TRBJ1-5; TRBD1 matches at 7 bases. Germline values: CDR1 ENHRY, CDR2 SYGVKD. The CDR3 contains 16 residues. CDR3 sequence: CAIGEAAGTGNQPQHF. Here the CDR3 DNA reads TGTGCCATCGGTGAGGCGGCAGGGACAGGCAATCAGCCCCAGCATTTT.

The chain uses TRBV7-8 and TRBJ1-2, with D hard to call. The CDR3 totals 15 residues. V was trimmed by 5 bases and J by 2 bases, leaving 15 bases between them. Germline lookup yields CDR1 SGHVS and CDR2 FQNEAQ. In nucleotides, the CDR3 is TGTGCCAGCAGCCCACTTAGGCAGCGAAACTATGGCTACACCTTC. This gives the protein CASSPLRQRNYGYTF.

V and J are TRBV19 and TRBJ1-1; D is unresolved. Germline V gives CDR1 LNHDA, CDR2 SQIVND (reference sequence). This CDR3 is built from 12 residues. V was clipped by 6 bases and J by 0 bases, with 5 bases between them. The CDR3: CASRSMNTEAFF. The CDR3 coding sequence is TGTGCCAGTAGATCGATGAACACTGAAGCTTTCTTT. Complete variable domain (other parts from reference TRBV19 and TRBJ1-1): DGGITQSPKYLFRKEGQNVTLSCEQNLNHDAMYWYRQDPGQGLRLIYYSQIVNDFQKGDIAEGYSVSREKKESFPLTVTSAQKNPTAFYLCASRSMNTEAFFGQGTRLTVV.

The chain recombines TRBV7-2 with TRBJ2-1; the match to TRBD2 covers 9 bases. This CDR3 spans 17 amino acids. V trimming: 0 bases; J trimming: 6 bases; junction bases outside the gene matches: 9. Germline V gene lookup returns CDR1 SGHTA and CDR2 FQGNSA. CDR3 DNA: TGTGCCAGCAGCTTAGCGCTCCGCGGGGGGGCGCTCAATGAGCAGTTCTTC. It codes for CASSLALRGGALNEQFF. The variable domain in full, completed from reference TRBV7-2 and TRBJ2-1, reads GAGVSQSPSNKVTEKGKDVELRCDPISGHTALYWYRQSLGQGLEFLIYFQGNSAPDKSGLPSDRFSAERTGGSVSTLTIQRTQQEDSAVYLCASSLALRGGALNEQFFGPGTRLTVL.

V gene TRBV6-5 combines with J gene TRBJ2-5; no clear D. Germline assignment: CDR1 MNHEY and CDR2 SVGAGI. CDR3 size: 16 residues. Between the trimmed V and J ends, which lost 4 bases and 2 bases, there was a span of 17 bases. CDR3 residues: CASSFIVGPSQETQYF. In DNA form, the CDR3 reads TGTGCCAGCAGTTTTATCGTTGGACCTTCGCAAGAGACCCAGTACTTC.

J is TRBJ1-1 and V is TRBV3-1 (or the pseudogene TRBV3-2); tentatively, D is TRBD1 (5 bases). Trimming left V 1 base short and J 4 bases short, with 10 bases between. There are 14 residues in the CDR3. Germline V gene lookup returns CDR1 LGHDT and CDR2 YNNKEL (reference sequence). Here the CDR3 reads CASSQGSGGTEAFF. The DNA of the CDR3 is TGTGCCAGCAGCCAAGGGTCGGGGGGCACTGAAGCTTTCTTT.

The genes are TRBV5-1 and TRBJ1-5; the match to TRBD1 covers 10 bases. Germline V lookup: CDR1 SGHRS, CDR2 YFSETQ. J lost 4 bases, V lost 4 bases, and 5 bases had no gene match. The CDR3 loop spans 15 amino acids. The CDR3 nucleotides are TGCGCCAGCAGCGCCGGGACAGGGGAGAATCAGCCCCAGCATTTT. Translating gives CASSAGTGENQPQHF.

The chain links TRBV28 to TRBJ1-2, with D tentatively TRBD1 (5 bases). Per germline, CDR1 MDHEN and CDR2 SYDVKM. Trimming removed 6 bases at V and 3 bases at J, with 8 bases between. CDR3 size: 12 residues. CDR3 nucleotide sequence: TGTGCCAGCAGCCAGGGAGACTATGGCTACACCTTC. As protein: CASSQGDYGYTF.

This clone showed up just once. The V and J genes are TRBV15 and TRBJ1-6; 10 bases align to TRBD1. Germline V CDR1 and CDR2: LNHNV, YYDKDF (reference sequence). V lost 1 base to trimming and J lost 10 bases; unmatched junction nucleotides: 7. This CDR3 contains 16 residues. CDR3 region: CATSRGDRGPPSPLHF. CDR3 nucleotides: TGTGCCACCAGCAGAGGGGACAGGGGCCCTCCCTCACCCCTCCACTTT.

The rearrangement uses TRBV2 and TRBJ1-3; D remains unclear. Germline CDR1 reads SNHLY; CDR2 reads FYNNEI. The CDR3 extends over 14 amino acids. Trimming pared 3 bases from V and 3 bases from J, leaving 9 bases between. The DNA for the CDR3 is TGTGCCAGCAGTGATTACAGCGTTGGAAACACCATATATTTT. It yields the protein CASSDYSVGNTIYF.

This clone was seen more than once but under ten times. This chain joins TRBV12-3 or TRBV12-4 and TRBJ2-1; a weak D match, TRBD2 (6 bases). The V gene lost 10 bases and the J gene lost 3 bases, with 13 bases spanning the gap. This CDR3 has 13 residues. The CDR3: CAIPGDNYNEQFF. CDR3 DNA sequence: TGTGCCATACCGGGAGATAACTACAATGAGCAGTTCTTC.

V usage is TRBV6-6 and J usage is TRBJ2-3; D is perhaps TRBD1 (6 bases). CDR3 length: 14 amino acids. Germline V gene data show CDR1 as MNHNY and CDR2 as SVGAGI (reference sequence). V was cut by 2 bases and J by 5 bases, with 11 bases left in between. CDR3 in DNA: TGTGCCAGCAGTTACGGGGGCGCAGAAGATACGCAGTATTTT. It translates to CASSYGGAEDTQYF.

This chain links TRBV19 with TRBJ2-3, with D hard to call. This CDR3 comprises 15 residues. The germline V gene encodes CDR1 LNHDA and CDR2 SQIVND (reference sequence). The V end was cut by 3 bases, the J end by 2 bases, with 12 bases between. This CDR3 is CASSILGVNTDTQYF. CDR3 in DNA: TGTGCCAGTAGTATTCTGGGCGTAAACACAGATACGCAGTATTTT.

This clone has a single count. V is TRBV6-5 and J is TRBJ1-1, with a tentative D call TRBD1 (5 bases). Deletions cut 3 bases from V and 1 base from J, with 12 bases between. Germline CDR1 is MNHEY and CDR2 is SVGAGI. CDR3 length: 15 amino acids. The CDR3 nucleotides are TGTGCCAGCAGTTATTCGGGGACGGAGAACACTGAAGCTTTCTTT. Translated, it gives CASSYSGTENTEAFF.

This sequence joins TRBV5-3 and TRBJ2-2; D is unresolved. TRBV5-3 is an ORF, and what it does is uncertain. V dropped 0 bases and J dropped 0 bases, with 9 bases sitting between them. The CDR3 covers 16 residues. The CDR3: CARSLGEVPNTGELFF. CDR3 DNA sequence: TGTGCCAGAAGCTTGGGTGAGGTCCCGAACACCGGGGAGCTGTTTTTT.

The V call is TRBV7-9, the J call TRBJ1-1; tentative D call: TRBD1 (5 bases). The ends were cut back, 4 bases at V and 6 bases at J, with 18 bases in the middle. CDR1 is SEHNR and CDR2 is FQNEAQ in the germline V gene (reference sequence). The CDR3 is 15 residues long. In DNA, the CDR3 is TGTGCCAGCAGCTCCCAAGTAGGACACGGCTCTGAAGCTTTCTTT. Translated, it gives CASSSQVGHGSEAFF.

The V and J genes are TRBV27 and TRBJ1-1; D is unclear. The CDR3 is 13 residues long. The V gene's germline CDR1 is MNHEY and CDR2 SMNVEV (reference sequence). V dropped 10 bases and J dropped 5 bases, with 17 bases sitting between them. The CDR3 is CATLPGEGTEAFF. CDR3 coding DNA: TGTGCCACCCTCCCGGGTGAGGGTACTGAAGCTTTCTTT.

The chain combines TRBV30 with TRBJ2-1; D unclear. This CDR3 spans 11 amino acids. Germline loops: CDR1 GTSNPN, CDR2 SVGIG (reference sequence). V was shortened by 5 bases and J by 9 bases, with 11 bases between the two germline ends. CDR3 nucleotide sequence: TGTGCCTGGGACTTAGGTGGTGAGCAGTTCTTC. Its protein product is CAWDLGGEQFF.

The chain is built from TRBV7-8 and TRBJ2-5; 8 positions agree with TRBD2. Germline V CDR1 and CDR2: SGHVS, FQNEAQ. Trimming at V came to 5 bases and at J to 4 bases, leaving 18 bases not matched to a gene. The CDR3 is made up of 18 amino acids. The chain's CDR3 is CASSGSRGGPRLPETQYF. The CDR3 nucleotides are TGTGCCAGCAGCGGGTCTCGGGGGGGGCCTAGGCTTCCAGAGACCCAGTACTTC.

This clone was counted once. The DNA of the CDR3 is TGTGCCAGCAGCTTAAAAGCGGTCGGGGAGCTGTTTTTT. This encodes CASSLKAVGELFF. This chain connects TRBV7-3 to TRBJ2-2, with D tentatively TRBD2 (5 bases). Germline CDR1 SGHTA, CDR2 FQGTGA. V lost 1 base and J lost 7, with 7 bases in between. The CDR3 contains 13 residues. Supplemented by reference TRBV7-3 and TRBJ2-2, the full variable domain reads GAGVSQTPSNKVTEKGKYVELRCDPISGHTALYWYRQSLGQGPEFLIYFQGTGAADDSGLPNDRFFAVRPEGSVSTLKIQRTERGDSAVYLCASSLKAVGELFFGEGSRLTVL.

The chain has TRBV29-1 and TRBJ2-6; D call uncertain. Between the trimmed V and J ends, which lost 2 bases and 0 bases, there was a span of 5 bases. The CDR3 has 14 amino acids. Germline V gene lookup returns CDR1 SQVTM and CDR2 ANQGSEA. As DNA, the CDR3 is TGCAGCGTTGAACGGCACTCTGGGGCCAACGTCCTGACTTTC. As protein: CSVERHSGANVLTF.

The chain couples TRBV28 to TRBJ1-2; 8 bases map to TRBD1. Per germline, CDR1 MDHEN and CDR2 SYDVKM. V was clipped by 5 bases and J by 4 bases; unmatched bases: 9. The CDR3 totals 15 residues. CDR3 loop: CASSQGTGDIYGYTF. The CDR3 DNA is TGTGCCAGCAGTCAAGGGACAGGCGACATCTATGGCTACACCTTC.